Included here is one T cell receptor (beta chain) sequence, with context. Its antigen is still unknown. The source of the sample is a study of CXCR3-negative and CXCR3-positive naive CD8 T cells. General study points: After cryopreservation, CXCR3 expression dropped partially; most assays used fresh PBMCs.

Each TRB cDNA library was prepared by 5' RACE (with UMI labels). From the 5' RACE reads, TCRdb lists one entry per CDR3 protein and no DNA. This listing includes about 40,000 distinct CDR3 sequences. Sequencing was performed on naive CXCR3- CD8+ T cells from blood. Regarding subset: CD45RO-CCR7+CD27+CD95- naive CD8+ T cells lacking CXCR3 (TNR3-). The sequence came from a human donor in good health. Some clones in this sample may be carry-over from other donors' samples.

CDR3 loop: CASILTGVNQPQHF. V gene TRBV28 combines with J gene TRBJ1-5; as DNA is missing, the TRBD1 call by TCRdb cannot be tested. The V gene's germline CDR1 is MDHEN and CDR2 SYDVKM. This CDR3 comprises 14 residues.